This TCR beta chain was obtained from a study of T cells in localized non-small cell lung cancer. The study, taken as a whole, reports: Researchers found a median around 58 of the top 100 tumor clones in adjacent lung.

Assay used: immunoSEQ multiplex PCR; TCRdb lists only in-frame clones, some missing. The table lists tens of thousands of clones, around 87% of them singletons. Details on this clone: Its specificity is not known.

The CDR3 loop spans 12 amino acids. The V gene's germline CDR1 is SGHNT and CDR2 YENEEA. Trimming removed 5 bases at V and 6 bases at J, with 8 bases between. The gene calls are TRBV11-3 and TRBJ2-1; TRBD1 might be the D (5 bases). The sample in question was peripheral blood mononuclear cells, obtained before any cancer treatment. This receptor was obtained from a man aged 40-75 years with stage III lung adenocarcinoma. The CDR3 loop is CASSKDSNEQFF. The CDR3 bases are TGTGCCAGCAGCAAAGACAGCAATGAGCAGTTCTTC.